This is a list of T cell receptor beta chains from one sample in a study of control samples from healthy donors and cancer patients. Here immunoSEQ multiplex PCR was the method, and the copy in TCRdb shows in-frame clones only, minus some. This table has 350,000 to 450,000 clones, around 90% appearing once. Input material: PBMCs. Receptors originate from a man aged 35-49 years with head and neck cancer. Each CDR3 is given with its conserved first and last residue. The order of the fields is V gene, CDR3 length, D gene, J gene, clone size, CDR3 protein, CDR3 DNA. D genes are given only for firm matches. Clone size is not always given. Where it is, it says once, few, many or a class for expanded clones.

V gene: TRBV14
CDR3 length: 20
D gene: TRBD1
J gene: TRBJ2-6
clone size: NA
CDR3 protein: CASSQAAIQGFSFGANVLTF
CDR3 DNA: TGTGCCAGCAGCCAGGCCGCCATACAGGGGTTCTCATTTGGGGCCAACGTCCTGACTTTC

V gene: TRBV3-1/TRBV3-2
CDR3 length: 17
D gene: NA
J gene: TRBJ1-1
clone size: NA
CDR3 protein: CASSQDSEGHLNTEAFF
CDR3 DNA: TGTGCCAGCAGCCAAGATTCTGAGGGACACTTGAACACTGAAGCTTTCTTT

V gene: TRBV15
CDR3 length: 12
D gene: NA
J gene: TRBJ2-7
clone size: NA
CDR3 protein: CATARGNHEQYF
CDR3 DNA: TGTGCCACCGCGAGAGGGAACCACGAGCAGTACTTC

V gene: TRBV27
CDR3 length: 15
D gene: NA
J gene: TRBJ2-1
clone size: NA
CDR3 protein: CACSGSGLGYNEQFF
CDR3 DNA: TGTGCCTGCTCCGGATCGGGCCTGGGTTACAATGAGCAGTTCTTC

V gene: TRBV29-1
CDR3 length: 13
D gene: NA
J gene: TRBJ2-5
clone size: NA
CDR3 protein: CSDAGWREETQYF
CDR3 DNA: TGCAGCGACGCGGGGTGGAGGGAAGAGACCCAGTACTTC

V gene: TRBV19
CDR3 length: 15
D gene: TRBD1
J gene: TRBJ1-2
clone size: NA
CDR3 protein: CASSPLDRGLYGYTF
CDR3 DNA: TGTGCCAGTAGTCCCCTCGACAGGGGGCTCTATGGCTACACCTTC

V gene: TRBV6-5
CDR3 length: 15
D gene: NA
J gene: TRBJ2-2
clone size: NA
CDR3 protein: CASTLAPTNTGELFF
CDR3 DNA: TGTGCCAGCACCCTGGCACCTACGAACACCGGGGAGCTGTTTTTT

V gene: TRBV6-5
CDR3 length: 15
D gene: NA
J gene: TRBJ2-7
clone size: NA
CDR3 protein: CASSYSEGGTYEQYF
CDR3 DNA: TGTGCCAGCAGTTACTCTGAGGGGGGAACCTACGAGCAGTACTTC

V gene: TRBV28
CDR3 length: 21
D gene: TRBD1
J gene: TRBJ2-1
clone size: NA
CDR3 protein: CASSTIPGQGRTFSSYNEQFF
CDR3 DNA: TGTGCCAGCAGTACCATTCCGGGACAGGGAAGAACTTTTAGCTCCTACAATGAGCAGTTCTTC

V gene: TRBV29-1
CDR3 length: 13
D gene: TRBD2
J gene: TRBJ2-1
clone size: NA
CDR3 protein: CSVDSGRVTEQFF
CDR3 DNA: TGCAGCGTGGATAGCGGGAGGGTTACTGAGCAGTTCTTC

V gene: TRBV2
CDR3 length: 14
D gene: NA
J gene: TRBJ2-5
clone size: NA
CDR3 protein: CASSDGKDQETQYF
CDR3 DNA: TGTGCCAGCAGTGACGGGAAGGACCAAGAGACCCAGTACTTC

V gene: TRBV5-1
CDR3 length: 13
D gene: NA
J gene: TRBJ1-1
clone size: NA
CDR3 protein: CASSLGLNTEAFF
CDR3 DNA: TGCGCCAGCAGCTTGGGTCTTAACACTGAAGCTTTCTTT

V gene: TRBV27
CDR3 length: 15
D gene: TRBD2
J gene: TRBJ2-5
clone size: NA
CDR3 protein: CASSGDWREPHTQYF
CDR3 DNA: TGTGCCAGCTCCGGCGACTGGCGGGAGCCCCATACCCAGTACTTC

V gene: TRBV11-3
CDR3 length: 13
D gene: TRBD2
J gene: TRBJ2-5
clone size: NA
CDR3 protein: CASSWTRGETQYF
CDR3 DNA: TGTGCCAGCAGCTGGACTAGGGGAGAGACCCAGTACTTC

V gene: TRBV6-6
CDR3 length: 15
D gene: TRBD1
J gene: TRBJ1-1
clone size: NA
CDR3 protein: CASSYSGTGGTEAFF
CDR3 DNA: TGTGCCAGCAGTTACTCCGGGACAGGGGGGACTGAAGCTTTCTTT

V gene: TRBV7-2
CDR3 length: 15
D gene: TRBD1
J gene: TRBJ1-1
clone size: NA
CDR3 protein: CASSATGATGTEAFF
CDR3 DNA: TGTGCCAGCAGCGCCACAGGGGCCACGGGCACTGAAGCTTTCTTT

V gene: TRBV7-8
CDR3 length: 14
D gene: NA
J gene: TRBJ1-6
clone size: NA
CDR3 protein: CASSLGGVESPLHF
CDR3 DNA: TGTGCCAGCAGCTTAGGCGGGGTCGAGTCACCCCTCCACTTT

V gene: TRBV5-4
CDR3 length: 14
D gene: NA
J gene: TRBJ2-3
clone size: NA
CDR3 protein: CASSLSQGRDTQYF
CDR3 DNA: TGTGCCAGCAGCTTGTCGCAGGGGAGAGATACGCAGTATTTT

V gene: TRBV5-6
CDR3 length: 14
D gene: NA
J gene: TRBJ1-1
clone size: NA
CDR3 protein: CASRPGHLNTEAFF
CDR3 DNA: TGTGCCAGCCGACCGGGACATTTGAACACTGAAGCTTTCTTT

V gene: TRBV4-1
CDR3 length: 13
D gene: NA
J gene: TRBJ2-7
clone size: NA
CDR3 protein: CASSQGSDYEQYF
CDR3 DNA: TGCGCCAGCAGCCAGGGGTCCGACTACGAGCAGTACTTC

V gene: TRBV18
CDR3 length: 16
D gene: TRBD1
J gene: TRBJ2-3
clone size: NA
CDR3 protein: CASSPTGGSITDTQYF
CDR3 DNA: TGTGCCAGCTCGCCCACAGGGGGAAGTATCACAGATACGCAGTATTTT

V gene: TRBV10-3
CDR3 length: 14
D gene: NA
J gene: TRBJ1-4
clone size: once
CDR3 protein: CAISDAGAGEKLFF
CDR3 DNA: TGTGCCATCAGTGATGCGGGGGCGGGGGAAAAACTGTTTTTT

V gene: TRBV6-4
CDR3 length: 15
D gene: TRBD1
J gene: TRBJ2-1
clone size: NA
CDR3 protein: CASSDGGTGNNEQFF
CDR3 DNA: TGTGCCAGCAGTGACGGCGGGACAGGTAACAATGAGCAGTTCTTC